Sequencing of this TCR beta chain was carried out in a study of blood T cell repertoires in COVID-19. Study background: The analysed material was cDNA or gDNA that came from T cells, B-cell-depleted T cells, or PBMCs.

This table comes from immunoSEQ multiplex PCR, and its TCRdb copy is limited to in-frame clones, with some not included. Of 210,000 or so clones in the sample, just under 85% were seen once. Specimen: peripheral blood. The origin of this receptor is a woman aged 70-85 years with active or convalescent COVID-19.

CDR3 sequence reads: CASSPGGIALLEETQYF. DNA for the CDR3: TGTGCCAGCAGCCCAGGTGGAATCGCATTGTTGGAAGAGACCCAGTACTTC. This rearrangement joins TRBV7-3 to TRBJ2-5; D ambiguous. Trimming removed 5 bases at V and 3 bases at J, with 22 bases between. The CDR3 spans 17 residues. The germline gives CDR1 SGHTA, CDR2 FQGTGA.